This entry concerns a single TCR beta chain. Its antigen remains unidentified. These data come from a study of T cell responses to AZD1222 COVID-19 vaccine. CDR1 LGHNA and CDR2 YNFKEQ come from the germline V gene. CDR3 length: 17 residues. Between the trimmed V and J ends, which lost 0 bases and 4 bases, there was a span of 16 bases. Study observations and caveats: Clonal diversity was possibly underestimated; the donors were predominantly white British and more often female. None of the repertoires were sampled until the peak T cell response had passed. Spike-specific TCRs gained breadth and depth after people received two AZD1222 doses.

Profiled with immunoSEQ multiplex PCR; TCRdb holds only in-frame clones, not every one. Of about 120,000 clones listed, 87% are singletons. This chain connects TRBV4-2 to TRBJ2-1; TRBD2 might be the D (6 bases). The sample was peripheral blood, taken on day 0 of AZD1222 vaccination. The clonotype originates from an adult in good health. CDR3 nucleotides: TGTGCCAGCAGCCAAGATGGGCGTATAGCGGAGTACAATGAGCAGTTCTTC. This translates into CASSQDGRIAEYNEQFF.